This is a list of T cell receptor beta chains from one sample in a study of beta chain features in type 1 diabetes. Libraries were prepared by immunoSEQ multiplex PCR; TCRdb keeps only in-frame clonotypes and omits some of them. The data hold hundreds of thousands of clones, with 55% to 70% observed a single time. The specimen was naive CD4+ T cells from blood. The receptors were sampled from a man aged 25-40 years in good health. Both conserved end residues are part of each CDR3. Each record gives: V gene, clone size, D gene, J gene, CDR3 DNA, CDR3 protein. D genes are given only for firm matches. A clone size is listed for some rows: how often the clone was seen (once, few, many), or a class if it is expanded.

v_gene: TRBV29-1
abundance: NA
d_gene: TRBD2
j_gene: TRBJ2-1
CDR3nt: TGCAGCGTGCTGGGTAGCGGGACCTACAATGAGCAGTTCTTC
CDR3aa: CSVLGSGTYNEQFF

v_gene: TRBV5-4
abundance: NA
d_gene: TRBD1
j_gene: TRBJ1-1
CDR3nt: TGTGCCAGCAGCTTGGGACAGGGAGTGAACACTGAAGCTTTCTTT
CDR3aa: CASSLGQGVNTEAFF

v_gene: TRBV29-1
abundance: NA
d_gene: TRBD1
j_gene: TRBJ2-7
CDR3nt: TGCAGCGCGGTGGGACAGCCCTACGAGCAGTACTTC
CDR3aa: CSAVGQPYEQYF

v_gene: TRBV20-1
abundance: NA
d_gene: NA
j_gene: TRBJ2-5
CDR3nt: TGCAGTGCTAGAGACGGGGCGACCCAGTACTTC
CDR3aa: CSARDGATQYF

v_gene: TRBV7-9
abundance: NA
d_gene: NA
j_gene: TRBJ2-3
CDR3nt: TGTGCCAGCAGCTTTGCCACCCGCACAGATACGCAGTATTTT
CDR3aa: CASSFATRTDTQYF

v_gene: TRBV7-2
abundance: NA
d_gene: NA
j_gene: TRBJ2-1
CDR3nt: TGTGCCAGCAGCCAAGGCAGGGAGGCCTACAATGAGCAGTTCTTC
CDR3aa: CASSQGREAYNEQFF

v_gene: TRBV7-9
abundance: NA
d_gene: NA
j_gene: TRBJ2-6
CDR3nt: TGTGCCAGCAGCAATCCCGACGGAGTCTCTGGGGCCAACGTCCTGACTTTC
CDR3aa: CASSNPDGVSGANVLTF

v_gene: TRBV25-1
abundance: few
d_gene: TRBD2
j_gene: TRBJ2-3
CDR3nt: TGTGCCAGCAGCGCCGTTGGACTAGCGGGGAGCACAGATACGCAGTATTTT
CDR3aa: CASSAVGLAGSTDTQYF

v_gene: TRBV29-1
abundance: NA
d_gene: NA
j_gene: TRBJ2-3
CDR3nt: TGCAGCGTTGGGGCTCGGGGGCAGGGAGATACGCAGTATTTT
CDR3aa: CSVGARGQGDTQYF

v_gene: TRBV13
abundance: NA
d_gene: NA
j_gene: TRBJ2-1
CDR3nt: TGTGCCAGCAGCCGACGGTCGGAAGGGCAGTTCTTC
CDR3aa: CASSRRSEGQFF

v_gene: TRBV29-1
abundance: once
d_gene: NA
j_gene: TRBJ2-3
CDR3nt: TGCAGCGCCAAGGGGGGGAAGCCAGATACGCAGTATTTT
CDR3aa: CSAKGGKPDTQYF

v_gene: TRBV30
abundance: few
d_gene: NA
j_gene: TRBJ1-2
CDR3nt: TGTGCCTGGAGTGGTACAGAACCCACCTATGGCTACACCTTC
CDR3aa: CAWSGTEPTYGYTF

v_gene: TRBV9
abundance: once
d_gene: NA
j_gene: TRBJ1-1
CDR3nt: TGTGCCAGCAGCCCCCGACGGACACGCATGAACACTGAAGCTTTCTTT
CDR3aa: CASSPRRTRMNTEAFF

v_gene: TRBV7-9
abundance: NA
d_gene: NA
j_gene: TRBJ2-5
CDR3nt: TGTGCCAGCAGCCCCCCCTCCGAGGGAGAGACCCAGTACTTC
CDR3aa: CASSPPSEGETQYF

v_gene: TRBV21-1
abundance: NA
d_gene: NA
j_gene: TRBJ2-4
CDR3nt: TGTGCCAGCGGCCAATTTGACAGGGGACTAGCCAAAAACATTCAGTACTTC
CDR3aa: CASGQFDRGLAKNIQYF

v_gene: TRBV30
abundance: few
d_gene: NA
j_gene: TRBJ1-4
CDR3nt: TGTGCCTGGAGCAGGAATGAAAAACTGTTTTTT
CDR3aa: CAWSRNEKLFF

v_gene: TRBV29-1
abundance: NA
d_gene: TRBD1
j_gene: TRBJ1-2
CDR3nt: TGCAGCGTTGGACAGGGATCGGTTGATGGCTACACCTTC
CDR3aa: CSVGQGSVDGYTF

v_gene: TRBV13
abundance: once
d_gene: NA
j_gene: TRBJ2-5
CDR3nt: TGTGCCAGCAGCTTTCGGGGGCAAGAGACCCAGTACTTC
CDR3aa: CASSFRGQETQYF

v_gene: TRBV4-2
abundance: NA
d_gene: NA
j_gene: TRBJ2-7
CDR3nt: TGTGCCAGCAGCCAAGAGGTGGGAACCCCGAGCGAGCAGTACTTC
CDR3aa: CASSQEVGTPSEQYF

v_gene: TRBV6-1
abundance: NA
d_gene: NA
j_gene: TRBJ2-1
CDR3nt: TGTGCCAGCAGTGGCCAACTGGCACACAATGAGCAGTTCTTC
CDR3aa: CASSGQLAHNEQFF

v_gene: TRBV30
abundance: NA
d_gene: NA
j_gene: TRBJ1-5
CDR3nt: TGTGCCTGGAGTGGGGGGAGGGCTCAGCCCCAGCATTTT
CDR3aa: CAWSGGRAQPQHF

v_gene: TRBV28
abundance: NA
d_gene: TRBD2
j_gene: TRBJ2-7
CDR3nt: TGTGCCAGCAGCCCGGGACTAGCGGGTCCCCCCTACGAGCAGTACTTC
CDR3aa: CASSPGLAGPPYEQYF

v_gene: TRBV6-6
abundance: NA
d_gene: TRBD2
j_gene: TRBJ2-1
CDR3nt: TGTGCCAGCAGTTACCTAGCGGGAGGTATCGATGAGCAGTTCTTC
CDR3aa: CASSYLAGGIDEQFF

v_gene: TRBV9
abundance: NA
d_gene: TRBD1
j_gene: TRBJ2-4
CDR3nt: TGTGCCAGCAGCCCGAGGGACAGAGAAAACATTCAGTACTTC
CDR3aa: CASSPRDRENIQYF

v_gene: TRBV4-2
abundance: NA
d_gene: NA
j_gene: TRBJ2-3
CDR3nt: TGTGCCAGCAGCCGGACCCCCGGGGGAAGCACAGATACGCAGTATTTT
CDR3aa: CASSRTPGGSTDTQYF

v_gene: TRBV25-1
abundance: NA
d_gene: NA
j_gene: TRBJ2-3
CDR3nt: TGTCACCACCCTCCCACTCCGGGACCTCGGCTGGATACGCAGTATTTT
CDR3aa: CHHPPTPGPRLDTQYF

v_gene: TRBV9
abundance: NA
d_gene: TRBD2
j_gene: TRBJ2-2
CDR3nt: TGTGCCAGCAGCGCGACTAGCGGGCTAAACACCGGGGAGCTGTTTTTT
CDR3aa: CASSATSGLNTGELFF

v_gene: TRBV2
abundance: NA
d_gene: TRBD1
j_gene: TRBJ2-7
CDR3nt: TGTGCCAGCAGTGAAAGGGGGCGAGAGCAGTACTTC
CDR3aa: CASSERGREQYF

v_gene: TRBV19
abundance: NA
d_gene: NA
j_gene: TRBJ2-1
CDR3nt: TGTGCCAGTAGGCTAATAGCGGTTTCCTACAATGAGCAGTTCTTC
CDR3aa: CASRLIAVSYNEQFF

v_gene: TRBV7-9
abundance: once
d_gene: NA
j_gene: TRBJ2-7
CDR3nt: TGTGCCAGCAGCTTAGCGAAGGGCCACGACGAGCAGTACTTC
CDR3aa: CASSLAKGHDEQYF

v_gene: TRBV30
abundance: NA
d_gene: TRBD2
j_gene: TRBJ2-1
CDR3nt: TGTGCCTGGATGTCTAGCGGGAGATATGAGCAGTTCTTC
CDR3aa: CAWMSSGRYEQFF

v_gene: TRBV29-1
abundance: NA
d_gene: NA
j_gene: TRBJ1-1
CDR3nt: TGCAGCGTCGCCTTCCTACGGAACACTGAAGCTTTCTTT
CDR3aa: CSVAFLRNTEAFF

v_gene: TRBV5-1
abundance: few
d_gene: NA
j_gene: TRBJ2-6
CDR3nt: TGCGCCAGCAGCTTGGAACAGTCTGGGGCCAACGTCCTGACTTTC
CDR3aa: CASSLEQSGANVLTF

v_gene: TRBV7-9
abundance: NA
d_gene: NA
j_gene: TRBJ2-2
CDR3nt: TGTGCCAGCAGCTTAGCGGGGAACACCGGGGAGCTGTTTTTT
CDR3aa: CASSLAGNTGELFF

v_gene: TRBV2
abundance: NA
d_gene: NA
j_gene: TRBJ1-4
CDR3nt: TGTGCCAGCAGTGAATATGAAAAACTGTTTTTT
CDR3aa: CASSEYEKLFF

v_gene: TRBV30
abundance: NA
d_gene: NA
j_gene: TRBJ2-5
CDR3nt: TGTGCCTGGAGTCCTGGGTACCAAGAGACCCAGTACTTC
CDR3aa: CAWSPGYQETQYF

v_gene: TRBV29-1
abundance: few
d_gene: TRBD2
j_gene: TRBJ2-3
CDR3nt: TGCAGCGTGCAACTAGCGGGAGCAGATACGCAGTATTTT
CDR3aa: CSVQLAGADTQYF

v_gene: TRBV5-1
abundance: few
d_gene: NA
j_gene: TRBJ1-1
CDR3nt: TGCGCCAGCAGACAGGGTAACACTGAAGCTTTCTTT
CDR3aa: CASRQGNTEAFF

v_gene: TRBV29-1
abundance: NA
d_gene: TRBD1
j_gene: TRBJ1-2
CDR3nt: TGCAGCGTTGGCAGAGACAGGGACCATGGCTACACCTTC
CDR3aa: CSVGRDRDHGYTF

v_gene: TRBV7-9
abundance: NA
d_gene: NA
j_gene: TRBJ2-7
CDR3nt: TGTGCCAGCAGCTTATCTGGGACCTCCTACGAGCAGTACTTC
CDR3aa: CASSLSGTSYEQYF

v_gene: TRBV30
abundance: NA
d_gene: NA
j_gene: TRBJ1-5
CDR3nt: TGTGCCTGGAGCAGGGGTGGGGCTCAGCCCCAGCATTTT
CDR3aa: CAWSRGGAQPQHF

v_gene: TRBV29-1
abundance: NA
d_gene: TRBD2
j_gene: TRBJ2-1
CDR3nt: TGCAGCGTTGCAAGCGGGAGGGTAGGCAATGAGCAGTTCTTC
CDR3aa: CSVASGRVGNEQFF

v_gene: TRBV29-1
abundance: NA
d_gene: NA
j_gene: TRBJ1-2
CDR3nt: TGCAGCGTTGAAGAAGGACAGCGCGGCTACACCTTC
CDR3aa: CSVEEGQRGYTF

v_gene: TRBV30
abundance: once
d_gene: NA
j_gene: TRBJ2-7
CDR3nt: TGTGCCTGGAGTTACCAGGGGTACGAGCAGTACTTC
CDR3aa: CAWSYQGYEQYF

v_gene: TRBV30
abundance: NA
d_gene: NA
j_gene: TRBJ2-7
CDR3nt: TGTGCCTGGAGTCCCTCCTACGAGCAGTACTTC
CDR3aa: CAWSPSYEQYF

v_gene: TRBV7-9
abundance: NA
d_gene: TRBD2
j_gene: TRBJ2-3
CDR3nt: TGTGCCAGCAGCGAGGGACTAGCGGGAGGTCCGGATACGCAGTATTTT
CDR3aa: CASSEGLAGGPDTQYF

v_gene: TRBV28
abundance: NA
d_gene: NA
j_gene: TRBJ2-3
CDR3nt: TGTGCCAGCAGGCGCCTCACAGGGTTAGGCACAGATACGCAGTATTTT
CDR3aa: CASRRLTGLGTDTQYF